This TCR beta chain is drawn from a study of Graves' ophthalmopathy and Graves' hyperthyroidism. V was clipped by 6 bases and J by 6 bases; unmatched bases: 8. Germline values: CDR1 SEHNR, CDR2 FQNEAQ (reference sequence). This CDR3 contains 14 residues. Turning to this clonotype: Its specificity is unknown.

Broader study findings: Blood also carried most expanded thyroid clonotypes exceeding 0.001 frequency. The model's ophthalmopathy progression predictions had about 71% sensitivity and over 72% specificity.

Exclusion applied to patients with other autoimmune diseases, uncontrolled infections, pregnancy or lactation. Establishment of the diagnosis relied upon clinical symptoms, serum thyroxine, TRAb, thyroid ultrasound and orbital computed tomography. Investigators amplified TCR beta CDR3 regions from RNA transcripts. Scientists carried out first-round RT-PCR using HTBI primers and then a second-round multiplex PCR. TCRdb independently ran MiXCR on the multiplex PCR reads; one entry per CDR3 protein. The data contain almost 750,000 distinct CDR3 sequences, about 44% of them seen just once; the ten biggest clones take up 40% to 45%.

Source material: peripheral blood. The chain combines TRBV7-9 with TRBJ2-7, with 10 bases identical to TRBD1. The sequence derives from an adult man with Graves' ophthalmopathy. The CDR3 here is CASSDLGTGVEQYF. As DNA, the CDR3 is TGTGCCAGCAGTGATTTAGGGACAGGGGTCGAGCAGTACTTC.